These T cell receptor beta chains were read from a single sample in a study of shared clonotypes between healthy human individuals. The data were produced by immunoSEQ multiplex PCR, yet TCRdb's version contains in-frame clones alone and is incomplete. The sample lists millions of clones, about 93% seen once, with more than 1.5% in the top ten. Sequencing was carried out using naive CD8+ T cells from PBMCs. Receptors were obtained from a young man in good health. Some clones in this sample may be carry-over from other donors' samples. CDR3s include the opening cysteine and the closing phenylalanine or tryptophan. The order of the fields is J gene, V gene, CDR3 protein.

j_gene: TRBJ1-1; v_gene: TRBV7-2; CDR3aa: CASSLRRGSGVKAFF
j_gene: TRBJ1-1; v_gene: TRBV6-6; CDR3aa: CASSPVGNTEAFF
j_gene: TRBJ2-1; v_gene: TRBV9; CDR3aa: CASSHGQGWDNEQFF
j_gene: TRBJ2-3; v_gene: TRBV28; CDR3aa: CASSLRLARSTDTQYF
j_gene: TRBJ1-2; v_gene: TRBV29-1; CDR3aa: CSDLETVGYGYTF
j_gene: TRBJ2-1; v_gene: TRBV5-6; CDR3aa: CASSLVWENNEQFF
j_gene: TRBJ2-5; v_gene: TRBV15; CDR3aa: CATSRGASVQETQYF
j_gene: TRBJ2-7; v_gene: TRBV5-1; CDR3aa: CASSVGTDDSYEQYF
j_gene: TRBJ2-7; v_gene: TRBV19; CDR3aa: CASSIGQGAPYEQYF
j_gene: TRBJ1-1; v_gene: TRBV4-1; CDR3aa: CASSRGQGAAEAFF
j_gene: TRBJ2-7; v_gene: TRBV29-1; CDR3aa: CSVEDSDRGTGGEQYF
j_gene: TRBJ2-1; v_gene: TRBV10-3; CDR3aa: CAISQGANEQFF
j_gene: TRBJ2-3; v_gene: TRBV27; CDR3aa: CASSLLSGLASTDTQYF
j_gene: TRBJ1-4; v_gene: TRBV28; CDR3aa: CASSWTNEKLFF
j_gene: TRBJ1-5; v_gene: TRBV14; CDR3aa: CASSQGGPGRPQHF
j_gene: TRBJ2-4; v_gene: TRBV7-9; CDR3aa: CASSPLADIAKNIQYF
j_gene: TRBJ2-1; v_gene: TRBV7-9; CDR3aa: CASSPLAASYNEQFF
j_gene: TRBJ2-7; v_gene: TRBV27; CDR3aa: CASSKGTGSYYEQYF
j_gene: TRBJ2-7; v_gene: TRBV7-9; CDR3aa: CASSPRTSGIYEQYF
j_gene: TRBJ2-1; v_gene: TRBV11-3; CDR3aa: CASSLDLGNNEQFF
j_gene: TRBJ1-4; v_gene: TRBV5-6; CDR3aa: CASSRRGTGIRATNEKLFF
j_gene: TRBJ1-1; v_gene: TRBV2; CDR3aa: CASSVRGGNTEAFF
j_gene: TRBJ2-7; v_gene: TRBV19; CDR3aa: CASSIRGSPPGEQYF
j_gene: TRBJ1-5; v_gene: TRBV29-1; CDR3aa: CSHTEGNSNQPQHF
j_gene: TRBJ2-3; v_gene: TRBV6-5; CDR3aa: CASALGTIRTDTQYF
j_gene: TRBJ1-2; v_gene: TRBV5-5; CDR3aa: CASSLGGGLGYGYTF
j_gene: TRBJ1-1; v_gene: TRBV4-1; CDR3aa: CASSLQGQGAWNTEAFF
j_gene: TRBJ2-5; v_gene: TRBV7-2; CDR3aa: CASSFNPPRETQYF
j_gene: TRBJ2-7; v_gene: TRBV27; CDR3aa: CASSPYTGAGYEQYF
j_gene: TRBJ2-1; v_gene: TRBV4-2; CDR3aa: CASSPTLWRQRHNEQFF
j_gene: TRBJ2-3; v_gene: TRBV7-9; CDR3aa: CASSPRDRKGDTQYF
j_gene: TRBJ2-5; v_gene: TRBV27; CDR3aa: CAGSLAGAGETQYF
j_gene: TRBJ1-2; v_gene: TRBV6-7; CDR3aa: CATSIRGADGYTF
j_gene: TRBJ2-1; v_gene: TRBV28; CDR3aa: CASSLILPRGSEQFF
j_gene: TRBJ2-2; v_gene: TRBV30; CDR3aa: CAWRARGRIGELFF
j_gene: TRBJ2-2; v_gene: TRBV10-3; CDR3aa: CAISESRGRYPGELFF
j_gene: TRBJ2-1; v_gene: TRBV4-3; CDR3aa: CASSLLRTGYNEQFF
j_gene: TRBJ2-7; v_gene: TRBV7-8; CDR3aa: CASSARDNSYEQYF
j_gene: TRBJ2-3; v_gene: TRBV27; CDR3aa: CASRTKTDTQYF
j_gene: TRBJ1-4; v_gene: TRBV28; CDR3aa: CASSYRVSNEKLFF
j_gene: TRBJ2-3; v_gene: TRBV9; CDR3aa: CASSLAGGTDTQYF
j_gene: TRBJ1-2; v_gene: TRBV2; CDR3aa: CASSEKGRQGAGYGYTF
j_gene: TRBJ2-7; v_gene: TRBV27; CDR3aa: CASSRGSSGVPYEQYF
j_gene: TRBJ1-1; v_gene: TRBV9; CDR3aa: CASSAYPNTEAFF
j_gene: TRBJ2-7; v_gene: TRBV27; CDR3aa: CASSFQGQGAYEQYF
j_gene: TRBJ2-5; v_gene: TRBV4-3; CDR3aa: CASSQLLAGEETQYF
j_gene: TRBJ1-1; v_gene: TRBV14; CDR3aa: CASSQVGLAEAFF
j_gene: TRBJ2-1; v_gene: TRBV11-3; CDR3aa: CASSLKPSSYNEQFF
j_gene: TRBJ2-2; v_gene: TRBV30; CDR3aa: CAWQGAIYGELFF
j_gene: TRBJ2-3; v_gene: TRBV7-9; CDR3aa: CATNWGSTDTQYF
j_gene: TRBJ1-2; v_gene: TRBV4-1; CDR3aa: CASSQDETGWGYTF
j_gene: TRBJ1-5; v_gene: TRBV6-1; CDR3aa: CASSEGLAGNQPQHF
j_gene: TRBJ2-3; v_gene: TRBV27; CDR3aa: CASSLGLASTDTQYF
j_gene: TRBJ1-1; v_gene: TRBV10-1; CDR3aa: CASSQTGGLTTEAFF
j_gene: TRBJ2-3; v_gene: TRBV28; CDR3aa: CASSSLLERELADTQYF
j_gene: TRBJ2-5; v_gene: TRBV6-5; CDR3aa: CASSAGQKIWETQYF
j_gene: TRBJ2-7; v_gene: TRBV30; CDR3aa: CAWSLPGTYYEQYF
j_gene: TRBJ2-7; v_gene: TRBV28; CDR3aa: CASSRGAATYEQYF
j_gene: TRBJ2-7; v_gene: TRBV6-1; CDR3aa: CASSDRQGTYEQYF
j_gene: TRBJ1-5; v_gene: TRBV28; CDR3aa: CASSFRYSNQPQHF